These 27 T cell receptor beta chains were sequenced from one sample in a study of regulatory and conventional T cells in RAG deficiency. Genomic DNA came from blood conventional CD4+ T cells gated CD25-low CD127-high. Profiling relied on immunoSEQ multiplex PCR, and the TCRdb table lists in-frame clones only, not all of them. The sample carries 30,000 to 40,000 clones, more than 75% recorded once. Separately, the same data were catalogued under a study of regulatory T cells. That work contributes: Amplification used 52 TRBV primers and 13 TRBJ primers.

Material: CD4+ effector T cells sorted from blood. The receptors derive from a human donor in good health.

CDR3 sequence: CASSLRAGETQYF. The CDR3 nucleotides are TGTGCCAGCAGCTTAAGAGCGGGCGAGACCCAGTACTTC. V gene TRBV7-3 combines with J gene TRBJ2-5; perhaps TRBD2 as D (6 bases). With 1 base removed from V and 5 bases from J, the gap between germline ends came to 8 bases. CDR3 length equals 13 residues. Germline V gene data show CDR1 as SGHTA and CDR2 as FQGTGA.

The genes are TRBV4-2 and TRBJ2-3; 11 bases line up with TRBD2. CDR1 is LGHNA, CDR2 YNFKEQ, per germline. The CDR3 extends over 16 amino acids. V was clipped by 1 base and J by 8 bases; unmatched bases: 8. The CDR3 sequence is CASSQVGSGGAVTQYF. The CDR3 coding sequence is TGTGCCAGCAGCCAAGTTGGTAGCGGGGGGGCGGTTACGCAGTATTTT.

CDR3 nucleotides: TGTGCCAGTAGTATAGATCTGGCCGTTACCAACAGCATGAACAAAAACATTCAGTACTTC. Amino acids: CASSIDLAVTNSMNKNIQYF. The chain combines TRBV19 with TRBJ2-4; no reliable D call. Per germline, CDR1 LNHDA and CDR2 SQIVND (reference sequence). The V gene lost 0 bases and the J gene lost 3 bases, with 24 bases spanning the gap. The CDR3 is 20 residues long.

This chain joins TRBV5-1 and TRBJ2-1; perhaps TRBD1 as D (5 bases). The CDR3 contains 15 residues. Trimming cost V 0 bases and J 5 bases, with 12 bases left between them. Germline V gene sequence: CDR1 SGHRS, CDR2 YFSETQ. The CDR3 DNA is TGCGCCAGCAGCTTGGATCCAGGGTACCACAATGAGCAGTTCTTC. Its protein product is CASSLDPGYHNEQFF.

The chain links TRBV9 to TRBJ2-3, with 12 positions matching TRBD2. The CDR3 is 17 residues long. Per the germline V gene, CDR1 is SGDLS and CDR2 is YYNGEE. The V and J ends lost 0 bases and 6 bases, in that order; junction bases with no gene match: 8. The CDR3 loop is CASSVALTSGGGDTQYF. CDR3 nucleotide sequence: TGTGCCAGCAGCGTAGCTCTGACTAGCGGGGGTGGCGATACGCAGTATTTT.

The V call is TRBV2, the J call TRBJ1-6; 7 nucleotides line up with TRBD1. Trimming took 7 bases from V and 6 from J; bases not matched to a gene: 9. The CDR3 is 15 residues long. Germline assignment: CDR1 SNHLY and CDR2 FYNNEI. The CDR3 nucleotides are TGTGCCAGCATTTTATCCGGGACAGCTAATTCACCCCTCCACTTT. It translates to CASILSGTANSPLHF.

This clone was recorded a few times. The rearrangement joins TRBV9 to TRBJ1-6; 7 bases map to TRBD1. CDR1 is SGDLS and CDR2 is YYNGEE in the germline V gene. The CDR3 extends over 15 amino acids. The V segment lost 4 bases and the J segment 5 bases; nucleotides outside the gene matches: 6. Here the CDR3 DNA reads TGTGCCAGCAGCCCGGGGACAGATCATAATTCACCCCTCCACTTT. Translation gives CASSPGTDHNSPLHF.

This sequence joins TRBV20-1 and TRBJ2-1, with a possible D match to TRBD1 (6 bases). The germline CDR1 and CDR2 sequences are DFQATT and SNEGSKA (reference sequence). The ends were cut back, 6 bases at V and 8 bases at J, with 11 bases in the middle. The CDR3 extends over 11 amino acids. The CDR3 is CSARGLYEQFF. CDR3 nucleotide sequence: TGCAGTGCCAGGGGCTTGTATGAGCAGTTCTTC.

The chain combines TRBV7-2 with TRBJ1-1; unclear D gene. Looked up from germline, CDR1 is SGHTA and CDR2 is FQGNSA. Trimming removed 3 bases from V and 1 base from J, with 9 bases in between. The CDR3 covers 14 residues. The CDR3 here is CASSFLGGNTEAFF. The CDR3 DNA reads TGTGCCAGCAGCTTTCTGGGAGGGAACACTGAAGCTTTCTTT.

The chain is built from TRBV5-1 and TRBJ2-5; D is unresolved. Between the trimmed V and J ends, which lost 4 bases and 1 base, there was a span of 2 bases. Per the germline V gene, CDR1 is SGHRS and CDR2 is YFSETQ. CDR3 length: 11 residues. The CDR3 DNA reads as TGCGCCAGCAGCCTCCAAGAGACCCAGTACTTC. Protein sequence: CASSLQETQYF.

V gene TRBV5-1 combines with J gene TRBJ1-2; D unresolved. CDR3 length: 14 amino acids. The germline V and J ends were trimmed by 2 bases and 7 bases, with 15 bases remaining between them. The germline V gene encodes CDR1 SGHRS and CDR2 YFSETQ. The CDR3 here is CASSFDGGKGGYTF. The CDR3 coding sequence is TGCGCCAGCAGCTTCGACGGCGGTAAGGGTGGCTACACCTTC. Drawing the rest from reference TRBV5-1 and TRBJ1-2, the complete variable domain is KAGVTQTPRYLIKTRGQQVTLSCSPISGHRSVSWYQQTPGQGLQFLFEYFSETQRNKGNFPGRFSGRQFSNSRSEMNVSTLELGDSALYLCASSFDGGKGGYTFGSGTRLTVV.

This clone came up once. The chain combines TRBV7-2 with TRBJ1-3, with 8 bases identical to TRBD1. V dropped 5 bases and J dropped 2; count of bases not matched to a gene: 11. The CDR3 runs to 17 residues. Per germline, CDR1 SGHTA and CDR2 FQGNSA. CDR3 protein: CASSPAAGGFTGNTIYF. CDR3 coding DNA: TGTGCCAGCAGCCCGGCGGCAGGGGGCTTCACTGGAAACACCATATATTTT.

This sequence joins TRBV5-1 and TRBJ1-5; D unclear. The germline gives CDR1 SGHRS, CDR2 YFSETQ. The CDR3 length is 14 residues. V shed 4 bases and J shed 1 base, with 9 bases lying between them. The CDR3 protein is CASSTGESNQPQHF. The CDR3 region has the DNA TGCGCCAGCAGCACCGGGGAGAGCAATCAGCCCCAGCATTTT.

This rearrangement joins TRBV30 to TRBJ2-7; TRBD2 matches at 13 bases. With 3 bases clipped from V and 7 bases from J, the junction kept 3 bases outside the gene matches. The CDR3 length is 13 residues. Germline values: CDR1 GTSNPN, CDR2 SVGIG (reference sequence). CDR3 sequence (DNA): TGTGCCTGGAGACTAGCGGGGGGGCGGGAGCAGTACTTC. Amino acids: CAWRLAGGREQYF. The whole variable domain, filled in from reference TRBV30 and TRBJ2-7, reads SQTIHQWPATLVQPVGSPLSLECTVEGTSNPNLYWYRQAAGRGLQLLFYSVGIGQISSEVPQNLSASRPQDRQFILSSKKLLLSDSGFYLCAWRLAGGREQYFGPGTRLTVT.

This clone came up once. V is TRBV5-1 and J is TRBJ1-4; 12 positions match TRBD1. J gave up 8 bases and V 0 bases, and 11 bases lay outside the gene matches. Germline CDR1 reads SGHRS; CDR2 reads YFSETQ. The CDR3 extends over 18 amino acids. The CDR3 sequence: CASSLVWGQGARREKLFF. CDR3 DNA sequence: TGCGCCAGCAGCTTGGTTTGGGGACAGGGGGCGCGGAGAGAAAAACTGTTTTTT.

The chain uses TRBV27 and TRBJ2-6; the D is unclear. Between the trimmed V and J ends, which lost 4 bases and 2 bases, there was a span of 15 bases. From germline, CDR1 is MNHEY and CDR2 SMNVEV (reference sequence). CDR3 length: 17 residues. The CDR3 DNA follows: TGTGCCAGCAGTTGGGCAGGCAACCACCCTGGGGCCAACGTCCTGACTTTC. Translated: CASSWAGNHPGANVLTF.

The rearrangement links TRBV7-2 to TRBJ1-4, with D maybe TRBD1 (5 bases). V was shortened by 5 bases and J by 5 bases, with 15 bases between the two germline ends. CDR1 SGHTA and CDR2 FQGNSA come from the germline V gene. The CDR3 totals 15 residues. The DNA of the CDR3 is TGTGCCAGCAGCAAGCACGGGGCGGGGAATGAAAAACTGTTTTTT. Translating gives CASSKHGAGNEKLFF.

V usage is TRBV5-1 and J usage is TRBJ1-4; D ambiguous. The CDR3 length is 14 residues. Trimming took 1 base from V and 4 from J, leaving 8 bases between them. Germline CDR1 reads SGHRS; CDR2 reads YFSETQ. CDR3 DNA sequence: TGCGCCAGCAGCTTGTCAGGACTTAATGAAAAACTGTTTTTT. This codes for CASSLSGLNEKLFF.

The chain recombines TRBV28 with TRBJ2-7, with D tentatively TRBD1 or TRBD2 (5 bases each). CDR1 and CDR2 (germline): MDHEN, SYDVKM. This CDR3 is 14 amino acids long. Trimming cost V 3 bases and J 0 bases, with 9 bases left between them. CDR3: CASSLRGDSYEQYF. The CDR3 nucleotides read TGTGCCAGCAGTTTGAGGGGCGACTCCTACGAGCAGTACTTC.

CDR3 sequence: CASQGRLSGETQYF. DNA for the CDR3: TGTGCCAGCCAGGGACGCTTATCCGGGGAGACCCAGTACTTC. The chain couples TRBV7-9 to TRBJ2-5; perhaps D is TRBD1 or TRBD2 (5 bases each). The germline V gene encodes CDR1 SEHNR and CDR2 FQNEAQ (reference sequence). The ends were cut back, 8 bases at V and 5 bases at J, with 18 bases in the middle. The CDR3 is 14 amino acids.

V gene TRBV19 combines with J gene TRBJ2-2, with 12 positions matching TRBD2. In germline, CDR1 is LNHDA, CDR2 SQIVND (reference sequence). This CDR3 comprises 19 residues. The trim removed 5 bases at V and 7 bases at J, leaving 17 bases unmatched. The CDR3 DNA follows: TGTGCCAGTAGTTTAAGTACGAGACTAGCGGGGGCGTACTACGGGGAGCTGTTTTTT. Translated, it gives CASSLSTRLAGAYYGELFF. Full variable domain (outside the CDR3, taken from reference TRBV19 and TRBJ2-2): DGGITQSPKYLFRKEGQNVTLSCEQNLNHDAMYWYRQDPGQGLRLIYYSQIVNDFQKGDIAEGYSVSREKKESFPLTVTSAQKNPTAFYLCASSLSTRLAGAYYGELFFGEGSRLTVL.

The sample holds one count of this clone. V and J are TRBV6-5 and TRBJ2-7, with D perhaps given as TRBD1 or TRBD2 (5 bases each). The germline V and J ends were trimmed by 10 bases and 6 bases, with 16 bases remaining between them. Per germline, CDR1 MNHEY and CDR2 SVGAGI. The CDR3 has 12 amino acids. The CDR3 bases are TGTGCCACAAACTCCGGGGCTCTCGAGCAGTACTTC. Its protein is CATNSGALEQYF.

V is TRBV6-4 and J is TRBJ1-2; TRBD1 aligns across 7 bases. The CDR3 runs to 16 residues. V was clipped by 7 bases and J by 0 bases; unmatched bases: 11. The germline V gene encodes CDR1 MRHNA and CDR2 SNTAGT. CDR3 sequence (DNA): TGTGCCAGCACTATAAAGGGGACAGTAGCTAACTATGGCTACACCTTC. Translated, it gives CASTIKGTVANYGYTF.

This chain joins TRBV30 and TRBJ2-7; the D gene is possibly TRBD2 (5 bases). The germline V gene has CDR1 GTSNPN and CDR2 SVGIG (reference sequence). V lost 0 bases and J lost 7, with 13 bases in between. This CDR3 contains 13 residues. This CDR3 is CAWSVQRSGEQYF. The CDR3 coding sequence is TGTGCCTGGAGTGTACAACGGTCGGGGGAGCAGTACTTC.

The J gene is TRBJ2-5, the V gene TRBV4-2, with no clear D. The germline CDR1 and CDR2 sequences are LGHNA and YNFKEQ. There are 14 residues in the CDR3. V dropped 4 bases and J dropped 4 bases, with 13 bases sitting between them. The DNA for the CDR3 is TGTGCCAGCAGCCGGGTTTCGGAGAGAGAGACCCAGTACTTC. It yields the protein CASSRVSERETQYF.

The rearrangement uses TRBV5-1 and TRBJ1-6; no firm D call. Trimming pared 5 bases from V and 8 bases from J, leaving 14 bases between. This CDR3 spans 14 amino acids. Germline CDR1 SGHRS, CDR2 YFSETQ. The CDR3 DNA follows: TGCGCCAGCAGGAAAACACGGACCGATTCACCCCTCCACTTT. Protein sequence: CASRKTRTDSPLHF. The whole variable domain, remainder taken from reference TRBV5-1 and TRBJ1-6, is KAGVTQTPRYLIKTRGQQVTLSCSPISGHRSVSWYQQTPGQGLQFLFEYFSETQRNKGNFPGRFSGRQFSNSRSEMNVSTLELGDSALYLCASRKTRTDSPLHFGNGTRLTVT.

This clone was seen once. Here the CDR3 reads CASSLVGTGKEKLFF. The CDR3 nucleotides are TGTGCCAGCAGCTTAGTGGGGACAGGGAAAGAAAAACTGTTTTTT. The rearrangement links TRBV7-8 to TRBJ1-4, with TRBD1 matching over 9 bases. V shed 1 base, J shed 8 bases, and the junction held 5 bases outside the gene matches. Germline-derived CDR1 and CDR2 are SGHVS and FQNEAQ. CDR3 length: 15 residues.